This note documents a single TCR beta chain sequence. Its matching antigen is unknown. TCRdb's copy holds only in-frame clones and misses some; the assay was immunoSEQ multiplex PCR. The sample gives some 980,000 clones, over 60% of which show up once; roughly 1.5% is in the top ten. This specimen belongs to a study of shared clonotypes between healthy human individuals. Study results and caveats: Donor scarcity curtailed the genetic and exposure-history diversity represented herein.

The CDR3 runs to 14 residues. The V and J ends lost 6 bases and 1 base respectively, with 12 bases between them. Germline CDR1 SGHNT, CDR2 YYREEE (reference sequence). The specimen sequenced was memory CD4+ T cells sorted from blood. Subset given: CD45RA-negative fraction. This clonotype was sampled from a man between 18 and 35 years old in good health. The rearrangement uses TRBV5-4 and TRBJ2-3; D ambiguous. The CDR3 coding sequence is TGTGCCAGCACCTACGGTCGGGGCACAGATACGCAGTATTTT. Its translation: CASTYGRGTDTQYF.